These 11 T cell receptor beta chains were sequenced from one sample in a study of blood T cells in healthy people across ages. Through a sample-barcoded 5' primer and a J-beta primer mix, a second PCR was run for 7 to 11 cycles. TCRdb re-analysed the 5' RACE reads in MiXCR, keeping a single row per CDR3 protein. The sample comprises hundreds of thousands of distinct CDR3 sequences, roughly 43% of which are singletons, and under 15% rests with the top ten. Input material: blood. The receptors come from a man aged 25-40 years in good health.

The V gene is TRBV2, the J gene TRBJ2-7, with D hard to call. This CDR3 is built from 13 residues. The V end was cut by 7 bases, the J end by 3 bases, with 13 bases between. Germline CDR1 and CDR2: SNHLY and FYNNEI. The CDR3 bases are TGTGCCAGCACCGTCTCCGTAATCTACGAGCAGTACTTC. Its protein is CASTVSVIYEQYF. The complete variable domain, with remaining parts taken from reference TRBV2 and TRBJ2-7, reads EPEVTQTPSHQVTQMGQEVILRCVPISNHLYFYWYRQILGQKVEFLVSFYNNEISEKSEIFDDQFSVERPDGSNFTLKIRSTKLEDSAMYFCASTVSVIYEQYFGPGTRLTVT.

The genes are TRBV5-1 and TRBJ2-2, with D perhaps matching TRBD1 or TRBD2 (6 bases each). The germline V gene has CDR1 SGHRS and CDR2 YFSETQ. Trimming left V 7 bases short and J 7 bases short, with 14 bases between. CDR3 size: 13 residues. DNA of the CDR3: TGCGCCAGCCTCGCACAGGGAGGCGGGGAGCTGTTTTTT. Translated: CASLAQGGGELFF. The full variable domain, rest sourced from reference TRBV5-1 and TRBJ2-2, is KAGVTQTPRYLIKTRGQQVTLSCSPISGHRSVSWYQQTPGQGLQFLFEYFSETQRNKGNFPGRFSGRQFSNSRSEMNVSTLELGDSALYLCASLAQGGGELFFGEGSRLTVL.

The chain uses TRBV5-1 and TRBJ2-5; maybe TRBD2 (6 bases). Germline V gene sequence: CDR1 SGHRS, CDR2 YFSETQ. The CDR3 length is 13 residues. Trimming shortened V by 7 bases and J by 0 bases, and 10 bases separated the two germline ends. CDR3 in amino acids: CASGRENQETQYF. CDR3 DNA: TGCGCCAGCGGCCGGGAGAACCAAGAGACCCAGTACTTC.

This clonotype was detected once. V gene TRBV12-3 or TRBV12-4 combines with J gene TRBJ1-6; no definite D call. This CDR3 is built from 18 residues. Trimming stripped 2 bases from V and 2 bases from J, with 16 bases between. CDR3 region: CASSLSVVPSPYNSPLHF. CDR3 DNA: TGTGCCAGCAGTTTAAGTGTGGTACCTTCCCCCTATAATTCACCCCTCCACTTT.

J is TRBJ2-7 and V is TRBV9, with D possibly matching TRBD1 (6 bases). There are 14 residues in the CDR3. Trimming took off 4 bases at V and 1 base at J, with 12 bases between the two ends. The germline gives CDR1 SGDLS, CDR2 YYNGEE. The DNA of the CDR3 is TGTGCCAGCAGCCCCGGACAGAAGTCCTACGAGCAGTACTTC. Translating gives CASSPGQKSYEQYF.

In the case of this clonotype: With a much larger clone just one base away, this may be a read error. V usage is TRBV11-2 and J usage is TRBJ2-1; D is possibly TRBD2 (6 bases). The J call may be in error: the DNA end matches TRBJ2-7 better. Germline CDR1 SGHAT, CDR2 FQNNGV. This CDR3 comprises 14 residues. The CDR3 DNA reads TGTGCCAGCAGCTTTCGGGACTCCTACAATGAGCAGTACTTC. As protein: CASSFRDSYNEQYF.

A word on this clonotype: Just one base apart from a much larger clone, this may be a read error. The chain employs TRBV7-2 and TRBJ1-2; D remains ambiguous. The CDR3 consists of 14 residues. Germline V gives CDR1 SGHTA, CDR2 FQGNSA. The CDR3 region is CASSLDPNMGGHTF. CDR3 sequence (DNA): TGTGCCAGCAGCTTAGACCCTAACATGGGTGGCCACACCTTC.

This clonotype was found a few times. This chain joins TRBV4-2 and TRBJ2-1, with a weak D call TRBD1 (7 bases). Looked up from germline, CDR1 is LGHNA and CDR2 is YNFKEQ. Trimming cost V 3 bases and J 2 bases, with 14 bases left between them. The CDR3 extends over 16 amino acids. This chain's CDR3 is CASSQTGRGAYNEQFF. CDR3 DNA: TGTGCCAGCAGCCAGACGGGCAGGGGGGCCTACAATGAGCAGTTCTTC.

V is TRBV29-1 and J is TRBJ2-7; D perhaps matches TRBD1 (5 bases). Trimming took 5 bases from V and 1 from J, leaving 9 bases between them. Germline assignment: CDR1 SQVTM and CDR2 ANQGSEA. The CDR3 sequence is 12 residues long. CDR3 nucleotides: TGCAGCGTTCACACAGGATCCTACGAGCAGTACTTC. This translates into CSVHTGSYEQYF.

This clonotype was seen at least ten times. The CDR3 DNA reads as TGCAGCGTTGAACCCCTCGGGACAAACACAGATACGCAGTATTTT. Translation: CSVEPLGTNTDTQYF. The rearrangement links TRBV29-1 to TRBJ2-3; a possible D gene is TRBD1 (6 bases). Trimming left V 2 bases short and J 2 bases short, with 14 bases between. The germline V gene has CDR1 SQVTM and CDR2 ANQGSEA. This CDR3 has 15 residues.

This clonotype was seen ten or more times. This clone may be a read error of a much larger clone one base away. The V gene is TRBV18, the J gene TRBJ2-3; no firm D call. This CDR3 spans 12 amino acids. The germline V gene has CDR1 KGHSH and CDR2 LQKENI. V lost 8 bases and J 4 bases, leaving 10 bases between the germline ends. DNA for the CDR3: TGTGCCAGCAGCCCCGAGGCAGATACGCAGTATTTT. Its protein is CASSPEADTQYF.